This is a list of T cell receptor beta chains from one sample in a study of CD8+ T cells in alopecia areata. Assay used: immunoSEQ multiplex PCR; TCRdb lists only in-frame clones, some missing. The sample contains 35,000 to 45,000 clones, roughly 92% of which appear only once. The sequenced sample was CD8+ T cells sorted from blood, obtained at week 24, from a patient treated with tofacitinib. All receptors come from a human donor with alopecia areata. The CDR3 runs from the conserved cysteine through the conserved F or W. The D gene is left open where the match is weak. Clone sizes are given selectively: once, few, many, or a class where the clone is expanded.

V gene	clone size	J gene	D gene	CDR3 DNA	CDR3 protein
TRBV27	.	TRBJ2-2	TRBD1	TGTGCCAGCTCCTGGGACAGGGACGGCGGGGAGCTGTTTTTT	CASSWDRDGGELFF
TRBV6-6	.	TRBJ1-5	.	TGTGCCAGCAGTTTGGTTGCTAGCAATCAGCCCCAGCATTTT	CASSLVASNQPQHF
TRBV7-2	.	TRBJ2-1	.	TGTGCCAGCAGCTTTTCCGGGGGCGTTCCCTACAATGAGCAGTTCTTC	CASSFSGGVPYNEQFF
TRBV2	once	TRBJ2-7	.	TGTGCCAGCAGGAGCCCGGACGTCTACGAGCAGTACTTC	CASRSPDVYEQYF
TRBV6-5	.	TRBJ1-2	.	TGTGCCAGCAGCCCAACCTACACTTATAGGAACGGCTACACCTTC	CASSPTYTYRNGYTF
TRBV29-1	.	TRBJ2-7	.	TGCAGCGTTGTAGGGGACGGATTAACCTACGAGCAGTACTTC	CSVVGDGLTYEQYF
TRBV29-1	.	TRBJ2-5	.	TGCAGCCTCCCGGGGGCCGTGGGGGAGACCCAGTACTTC	CSLPGAVGETQYF
TRBV27	.	TRBJ2-7	TRBD1	TGTGCCAGCAGTGCCCTTCCGGGACAGGGTATCTACGAGCAGTACTTC	CASSALPGQGIYEQYF
TRBV7-8	.	TRBJ2-2	.	TGTGCCAGCAGCTTAAACGCGAACACCGGGGAGCTGTTTTTT	CASSLNANTGELFF
TRBV27	.	TRBJ1-3	.	TGTGCCAGCAGTTTATCCCAGGCGGCAGGGGGAAACACCATATATTTT	CASSLSQAAGGNTIYF
TRBV7-6	.	TRBJ2-2	.	TGTGCCAGCAGCCCGGACAGCGCCGGGGAGCTGTTTTTT	CASSPDSAGELFF
TRBV15	.	TRBJ2-7	TRBD1	TGTGCCACCAGCAGAGCCCCAGACAGGGCGAGCTCCTACGAGCAGTACTTC	CATSRAPDRASSYEQYF
TRBV13	.	TRBJ1-6	.	TGTGCCAGCAGCTTAGGCGGGGCGGGGATTGATTCACCCCTCCACTTT	CASSLGGAGIDSPLHF
TRBV27	.	TRBJ2-1	TRBD1	TGTGCCAGCAGTTTACTTAAGAGACAGGGTACTGATGAGCAGTTCTTC	CASSLLKRQGTDEQFF
TRBV7-9	.	TRBJ2-1	TRBD2	TGTGCCAGCAGCTTATGGGGGGGAGACACCCCCTACAATGAGCAGTTCTTC	CASSLWGGDTPYNEQFF